This T cell receptor beta chain emerged from a study of identifying expanded T cells in peripheral blood. With V trimmed by 5 bases and J by 2 bases, 4 bases remained unmatched. From germline, CDR1 is LGHNA and CDR2 YSLEER. The CDR3 covers 14 residues. Assay: immunoSEQ multiplex PCR; the TCRdb copy retains only in-frame clones and omits some. Among approximately 90,000 clones listed, 80% to 90% were seen once. This chain connects TRBV4-3 to TRBJ1-2, with 8 bases that match TRBD1. The sample comprised blood. The TCR was taken from a person between 18 and 75 years old in good health. This CDR3 reads CASSLDRVNYGYTF. DNA for the CDR3: TGCGCCAGCAGCTTGGACAGGGTAAACTATGGCTACACCTTC.